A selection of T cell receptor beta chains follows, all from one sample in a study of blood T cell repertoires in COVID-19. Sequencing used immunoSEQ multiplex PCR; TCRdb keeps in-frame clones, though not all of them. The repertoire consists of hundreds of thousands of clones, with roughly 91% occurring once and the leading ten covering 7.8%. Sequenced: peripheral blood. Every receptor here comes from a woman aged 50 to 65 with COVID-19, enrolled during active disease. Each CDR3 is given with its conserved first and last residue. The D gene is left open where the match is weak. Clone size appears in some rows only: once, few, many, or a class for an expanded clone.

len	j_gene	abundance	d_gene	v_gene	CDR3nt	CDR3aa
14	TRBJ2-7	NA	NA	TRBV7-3	TGTGCCAGCAGCCCCAATCAGGGATCCTACGAGCAGTACTTC	CASSPNQGSYEQYF
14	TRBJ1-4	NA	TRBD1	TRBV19	TGTGCCAGTAGTATCGACAGGGAGGATGAAAAACTGTTTTTT	CASSIDREDEKLFF
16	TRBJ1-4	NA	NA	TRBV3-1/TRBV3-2	TGTGCCAGCAGCCAAGGAGACACTGGACTGAATGAAAAACTGTTTTTT	CASSQGDTGLNEKLFF
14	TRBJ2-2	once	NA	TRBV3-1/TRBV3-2	TGTGCCAGCAGCCTTAGCGTAAACACCGGGGAGCTGTTTTTT	CASSLSVNTGELFF
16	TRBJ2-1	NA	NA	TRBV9	TGTGCCAGCAGCGAGAGCCAGACTAGCTCCTACAATGAGCAGTTCTTC	CASSESQTSSYNEQFF
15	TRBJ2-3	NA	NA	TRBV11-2	TGTGCCAGCAGCTTAGATGTTCAACTAACAGATACGCAGTATTTT	CASSLDVQLTDTQYF
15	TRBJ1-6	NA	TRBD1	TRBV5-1	TGCGCCAGCAGCTTGGAGGGACAGGTTAATTCACCCCTCCACTTT	CASSLEGQVNSPLHF
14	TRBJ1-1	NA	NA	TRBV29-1	TGCAGCGTTGAACCATCGGGGCGGGGGACTGAAGCTTTCTTT	CSVEPSGRGTEAFF
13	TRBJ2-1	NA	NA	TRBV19	TGTGCCAGTAGTATCAGGGGTATCGATGAGCAGTTCTTC	CASSIRGIDEQFF
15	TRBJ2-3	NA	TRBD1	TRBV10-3	TGTGCCATCAATGAGAATACAGGGGAGACAGATACGCAGTATTTT	CAINENTGETDTQYF
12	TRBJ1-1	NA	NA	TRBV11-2	TGTGCCAGCCAGGTGATGAACACTGAAGCTTTCTTT	CASQVMNTEAFF
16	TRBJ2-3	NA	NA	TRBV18	TGTGCCAGCTCACCAGCCAGGGGCCAGTCCACAGATACGCAGTATTTT	CASSPARGQSTDTQYF
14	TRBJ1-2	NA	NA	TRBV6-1	TGTGCCAGCAGTGAACCCCGGGGGAGGGATGGCTACACCTTC	CASSEPRGRDGYTF
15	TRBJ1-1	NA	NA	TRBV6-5	TGTGCCAGCAGTTGGGGAACAGGGACGAACACTGAAGCTTTCTTT	CASSWGTGTNTEAFF
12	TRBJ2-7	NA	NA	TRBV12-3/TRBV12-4	TGTGCCAGCAGTTTAGACCTGAGCGAGCAGTACTTC	CASSLDLSEQYF
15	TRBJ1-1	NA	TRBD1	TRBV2	TGTGCCAGCAGTGGGTTGACAGGGTCGTTCGCTGAAGCTTTCTTT	CASSGLTGSFAEAFF
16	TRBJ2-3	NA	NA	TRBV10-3	TGTGCCATCAGTGATTGGTCCACCCGAGGCCCAGATACGCAGTATTTT	CAISDWSTRGPDTQYF
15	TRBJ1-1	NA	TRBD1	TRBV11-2	TGTGCCAGCAGCTTAGCAGGGGGTTTGGACACTGAAGCTTTCTTT	CASSLAGGLDTEAFF
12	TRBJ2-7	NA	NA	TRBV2	TGTGCCAGCAGTAAGGACCTTACAGGGCAGTACTTC	CASSKDLTGQYF
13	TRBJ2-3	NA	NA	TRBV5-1	TGCGCCAGCAGCTTACTAGCAGCAGATACGCAGTATTTT	CASSLLAADTQYF
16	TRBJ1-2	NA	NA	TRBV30	TGTGCCTGGAGTGTGGGGGCAGCGCAACTATACTATGGCTACACCTTC	CAWSVGAAQLYYGYTF
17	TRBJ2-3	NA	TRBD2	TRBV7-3	TGTGCCAGCAGCTTAATGGGACTAGCGGTGGGGAGAGATACGCAGTATTTT	CASSLMGLAVGRDTQYF
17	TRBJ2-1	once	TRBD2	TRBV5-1	TGCGCCAGCAGCTTGGAGGGGCTAGCGGGGCTCACCAATGAGCAGTTCTTC	CASSLEGLAGLTNEQFF
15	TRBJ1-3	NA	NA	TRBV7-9	TGTGCCAGCAGCTACGGACTGTTCTCTGGAAACACCATATATTTT	CASSYGLFSGNTIYF
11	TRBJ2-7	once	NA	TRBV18	TGTGCCAGCTCACCGGGCGGGGAGCAGTACTTC	CASSPGGEQYF
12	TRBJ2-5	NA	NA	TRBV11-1	TGTGCCAGCAGCTCCACGCGTGGGACCCAGTACTTC	CASSSTRGTQYF
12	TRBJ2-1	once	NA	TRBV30	TGTGCCTGGAGTGTAATCGGCAATGAGCAGTTCTTC	CAWSVIGNEQFF
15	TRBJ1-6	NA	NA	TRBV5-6	TGTGCCAGCAGCCCCGATGTAGAAGGGCGGGGGGCCCTCCACTTT	CASSPDVEGRGALHF
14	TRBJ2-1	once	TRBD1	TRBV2	TGTGCCAGCAGTGTAGGGGGCTGGGTCAATGAGCAGTTCTTC	CASSVGGWVNEQFF
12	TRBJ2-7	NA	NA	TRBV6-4	TGTGCCAGCAGTGACGGGGGCGGCGAGCAGTACTTC	CASSDGGGEQYF
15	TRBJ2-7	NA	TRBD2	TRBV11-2	TGTGCCAGCAGCTTAGTAAGCGGGGGAGCATACGAGCAGTACTTC	CASSLVSGGAYEQYF
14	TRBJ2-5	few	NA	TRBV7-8	TGTGCCAGCAGCAGCAGGGCGACCCAAGAGACCCAGTACTTC	CASSSRATQETQYF
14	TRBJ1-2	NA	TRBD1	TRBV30	TGTGCCTGGTTACCCAGGGGGCGCGGGTATGGCTACACCTTC	CAWLPRGRGYGYTF
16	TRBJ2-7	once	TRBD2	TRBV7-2	TGTGCCAGCAGCTCAGCCCCGACTAGCGGGGGCTACGAGCAGTACTTC	CASSSAPTSGGYEQYF
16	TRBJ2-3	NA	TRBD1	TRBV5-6	TGTGCCAGCAGCCGTTCATTGGCTACAGGGGCAGATACGCAGTATTTT	CASSRSLATGADTQYF
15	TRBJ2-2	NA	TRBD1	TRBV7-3	TGTGCCAGCAGCCCCGGGACAGGGTTCGCCGGGGAGCTGTTTTTT	CASSPGTGFAGELFF
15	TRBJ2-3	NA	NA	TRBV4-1	TGCGCCAGCAGCCAAGTGGGGGCCCCCGGAGATACGCAGTATTTT	CASSQVGAPGDTQYF
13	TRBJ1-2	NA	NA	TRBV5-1	TGCGCCAGCAGCTTGATACAGGGCTATGGCTACACCTTC	CASSLIQGYGYTF
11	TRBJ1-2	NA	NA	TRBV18	TGTGCCACTACACAGGGCTATGGCTACACCTTC	CATTQGYGYTF
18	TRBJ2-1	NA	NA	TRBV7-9	TGTGCCAGCAGCTTAGCGGGCTTTAGGGGAGGTCGATACAATGAGCAGTTCTTC	CASSLAGFRGGRYNEQFF
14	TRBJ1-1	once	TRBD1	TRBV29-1	TGCAGCGTTCTCCGGACAGGGGCCAACACTGAAGCTTTCTTT	CSVLRTGANTEAFF
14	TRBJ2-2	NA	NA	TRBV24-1	TGTGCCACCATGGGGGGGCCGGACACCGGGGAGCTGTTTTTT	CATMGGPDTGELFF
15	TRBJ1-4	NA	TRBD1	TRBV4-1	TGCGCCAGCAGGCCGACAGGGGAAGGCCATGAAAAACTGTTTTTT	CASRPTGEGHEKLFF
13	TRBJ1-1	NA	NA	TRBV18	TGTGCCAGCTCACAGAGCCAGAACACTGAAGCTTTCTTT	CASSQSQNTEAFF
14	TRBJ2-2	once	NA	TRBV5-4	TGTGCCAGCACCCCATTCACAGGGACCGGGGAGCTGTTTTTT	CASTPFTGTGELFF
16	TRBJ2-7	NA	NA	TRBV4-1	TGCGCCAGCAGCCCCGCGAGGTATGGGGAGACCTACGAGCAGTACTTC	CASSPARYGETYEQYF
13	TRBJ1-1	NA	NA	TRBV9	TGTGCCAGCAGCGGGCCGATGAACACTGAAGCTTTCTTT	CASSGPMNTEAFF
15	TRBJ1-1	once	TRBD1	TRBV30	TGTGCCTGGAGTGTACGGAACAGGGGGCCCAGAGAAGCTTTCTTT	CAWSVRNRGPREAFF
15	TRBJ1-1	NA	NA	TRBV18	TGTGCCAGCTCACCGCCCGGGACATCGAACACTGAAGCTTTCTTT	CASSPPGTSNTEAFF
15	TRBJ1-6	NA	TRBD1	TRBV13	TGTGCCAGCAGCTCGACAGGGGGCCATAATTCACCCCTCCACTTT	CASSSTGGHNSPLHF
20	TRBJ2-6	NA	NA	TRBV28	TGTGCCAGCAGCGGATTTTCGAGTCTAGTAAGGTTCTCTGGGGCCAACGTCCTGACTTTC	CASSGFSSLVRFSGANVLTF
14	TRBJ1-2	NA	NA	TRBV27	TGTGCCAGCAGTTTAGGGCGACAGCCCTATGGCTACACCTTC	CASSLGRQPYGYTF
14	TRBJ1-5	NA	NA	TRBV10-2	TGCGCCAGCAGTGAGTCCCGGACTTACCAGCCCCAGCATTTT	CASSESRTYQPQHF
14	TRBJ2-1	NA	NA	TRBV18	TGTGCCAGCTCGCCAGCTCGCACAGGGAATGAGCAGTTCTTC	CASSPARTGNEQFF